The 15 T cell receptor beta chains given below trace back to one sample, sequenced in a study of cytotoxic CD8 clonotypes in ibrutinib-treated CLL. Assay used: immunoSEQ multiplex PCR; TCRdb lists only in-frame clones, some missing. The sample consists of about 140,000 clones, around 81% of them appearing once. The sequencing here drew on PBMCs, taken after 36 months of ibrutinib treatment. These receptors were collected from a human donor with chronic lymphocytic leukemia.

The V call is TRBV5-6, the J call TRBJ2-5; D possibly corresponds to TRBD1 (6 bases). The germline gives CDR1 SGHDT, CDR2 YYEEEE. This CDR3 comprises 14 residues. V was cut by 4 bases and J by 1 base, with 11 bases left in between. The CDR3 spells CASSPTGPQETQYF. For the CDR3, the DNA is TGTGCCAGCAGCCCAACAGGGCCCCAAGAGACCCAGTACTTC.

This clone was recorded only once. The gene calls are TRBV5-1 and TRBJ1-4; D gene unclear. Germline V CDR1 and CDR2: SGHRS, YFSETQ. The CDR3 sequence is 16 residues long. The V and J ends lost 4 bases and 4 bases respectively, with 17 bases between them. The CDR3 DNA follows: TGCGCCAGCAGCCTGAGGCCGAGTCTTTTTAATGAAAAACTGTTTTTT. Its translation is CASSLRPSLFNEKLFF.

This chain uses TRBV19 with TRBJ2-7, with D possibly being TRBD1 (5 bases). Trimming removed 2 bases at V and 6 bases at J, with 14 bases between. CDR1 is LNHDA, CDR2 SQIVND, per germline (reference sequence). There are 14 residues in the CDR3. The DNA of the CDR3 is TGTGCCAGTAGTATACGAGGACCCCAGGGCGAGCAGTACTTC. Residues: CASSIRGPQGEQYF. The variable domain in full, completed from reference TRBV19 and TRBJ2-7, reads DGGITQSPKYLFRKEGQNVTLSCEQNLNHDAMYWYRQDPGQGLRLIYYSQIVNDFQKGDIAEGYSVSREKKESFPLTVTSAQKNPTAFYLCASSIRGPQGEQYFGPGTRLTVT.

This chain connects TRBV19 to TRBJ2-5; 11 nucleotides line up with TRBD2. The V segment lost 6 bases and the J segment 1 base; nucleotides outside the gene matches: 1. Per the germline V gene, CDR1 is LNHDA and CDR2 is SQIVND (reference sequence). The CDR3 runs to 14 residues. The CDR3 is CASSLAGGQETQYF. The DNA for the CDR3 is TGTGCCAGTAGCCTAGCGGGAGGCCAAGAGACCCAGTACTTC.

The rearrangement links TRBV5-1 to TRBJ2-7, with D possibly TRBD1 on 6 matching bases. Germline CDR1 and CDR2: SGHRS and YFSETQ. V was pared by 4 bases and J by 0 bases, with 11 bases between. The CDR3 is made up of 14 amino acids. The CDR3 protein is CASSAQDSSYEQYF. CDR3 coding DNA: TGCGCCAGCAGCGCCCAGGACAGCTCCTACGAGCAGTACTTC.

V gene TRBV18 combines with J gene TRBJ2-1, with 9 bases identical to TRBD2. The CDR3 contains 14 residues. From germline, CDR1 is KGHSH and CDR2 LQKENI. V lost 5 bases, J lost 3 bases, and 2 bases stayed unmatched. DNA for the CDR3: TGTGCCAGCTCAAGGACTAGCGACTACAATGAGCAGTTCTTC. This codes for CASSRTSDYNEQFF.

This clone was counted a few times. The chain is built from TRBV7-9 and TRBJ1-5, with unresolved D. V lost 0 bases and J 5 bases, leaving 8 bases between the germline ends. Germline assignment: CDR1 SEHNR and CDR2 FQNEAQ (reference sequence). The CDR3 has 14 amino acids. CDR3 sequence: CASSLAGSDQPQHF. CDR3 sequence (DNA): TGTGCCAGCAGCTTAGCCGGGTCCGATCAGCCCCAGCATTTT.

The V gene is TRBV27, the J gene TRBJ2-7; the match to TRBD1 covers 9 bases. Trimming cost V 6 bases and J 3 bases; bases outside gene matches: 9. The CDR3 extends over 15 amino acids. Looked up from germline, CDR1 is MNHEY and CDR2 is SMNVEV (reference sequence). The CDR3 loop reads CASSRPGQGYYEQYF. The CDR3 bases are TGTGCCAGCAGCCGGCCGGGACAGGGATACTACGAGCAGTACTTC.

The rearrangement links TRBV20-1 to TRBJ2-7; a weak D match, TRBD2 (6 bases). The CDR3 covers 11 residues. V was clipped by 5 bases and J by 9 bases, with 14 bases between them. In germline, CDR1 is DFQATT, CDR2 SNEGSKA (reference sequence). This chain's CDR3 is CSAPERAWQYF. As DNA, the CDR3 is TGCAGTGCTCCTGAGCGGGCGTGGCAGTACTTC.

The chain is built from TRBV11-3 and TRBJ2-1, with no clear D. Germline values: CDR1 SGHNT, CDR2 YENEEA. Trimming shortened V by 8 bases and J by 2 bases, and 10 bases separated the two germline ends. The CDR3 sequence is 13 residues long. CDR3 nucleotide sequence: TGTGCCAGCTCAAGCGCGACCTACAATGAGCAGTTCTTC. Encoded protein: CASSSATYNEQFF.

The chain has TRBV10-2 and TRBJ2-3; 7 nucleotides agree with TRBD2. V lost 2 bases to trimming and J lost 6 bases; unmatched junction nucleotides: 5. From germline, CDR1 is WSHSY and CDR2 SAAADI. The CDR3 consists of 14 residues. DNA for the CDR3: TGCGCCAGCAGTGAGCAGGGAGCGGGGGATACGCAGTATTTT. Protein product: CASSEQGAGDTQYF.

The chain recombines TRBV19 with TRBJ2-7, with a tentative D call TRBD2 (5 bases). V was trimmed by 6 bases and J by 5 bases, leaving 17 bases between them. Germline-derived CDR1 and CDR2 are LNHDA and SQIVND (reference sequence). CDR3 length equals 14 residues. This CDR3 is CASRQNLGLDEQYF. CDR3 sequence (DNA): TGTGCCAGTAGACAGAACCTTGGACTTGACGAGCAGTACTTC.

The chain employs TRBV2 and TRBJ2-1; 8 bases fit TRBD2. The trim removed 4 bases at V and 2 bases at J, leaving 10 bases unmatched. This CDR3 has 17 amino acids. From germline, CDR1 is SNHLY and CDR2 FYNNEI. The CDR3 DNA reads as TGTGCCAGCAGTGCTGGACGGGGGGGGGCGACCTACAATGAGCAGTTCTTC. This gives the protein CASSAGRGGATYNEQFF.

This chain uses TRBV7-2 with TRBJ1-2; TRBD1 matches at 7 bases. The CDR3 covers 14 residues. V lost 1 base to trimming and J lost 6 bases; unmatched junction nucleotides: 5. Germline CDR1 reads SGHTA; CDR2 reads FQGNSA. Here the CDR3 reads CASSLDPGGNGYTF. The CDR3 DNA reads as TGTGCCAGCAGCTTAGACCCAGGGGGGAATGGCTACACCTTC. Together with reference TRBV7-2 and TRBJ1-2, the CDR3 gives the full variable domain: GAGVSQSPSNKVTEKGKDVELRCDPISGHTALYWYRQSLGQGLEFLIYFQGNSAPDKSGLPSDRFSAERTGGSVSTLTIQRTQQEDSAVYLCASSLDPGGNGYTFGSGTRLTVV.

Here the CDR3 reads CASSLVRPPSSYEQYF. The CDR3 DNA follows: TGTGCCAGCAGCTTGGTACGCCCGCCGAGCTCCTACGAGCAGTACTTC. This sequence joins TRBV5-8 and TRBJ2-7; D not certain. The CDR3 has 16 amino acids. Trimming pared 0 bases from V and 0 bases from J, leaving 13 bases between. Germline loops: CDR1 SGHTS, CDR2 YDEGEE.